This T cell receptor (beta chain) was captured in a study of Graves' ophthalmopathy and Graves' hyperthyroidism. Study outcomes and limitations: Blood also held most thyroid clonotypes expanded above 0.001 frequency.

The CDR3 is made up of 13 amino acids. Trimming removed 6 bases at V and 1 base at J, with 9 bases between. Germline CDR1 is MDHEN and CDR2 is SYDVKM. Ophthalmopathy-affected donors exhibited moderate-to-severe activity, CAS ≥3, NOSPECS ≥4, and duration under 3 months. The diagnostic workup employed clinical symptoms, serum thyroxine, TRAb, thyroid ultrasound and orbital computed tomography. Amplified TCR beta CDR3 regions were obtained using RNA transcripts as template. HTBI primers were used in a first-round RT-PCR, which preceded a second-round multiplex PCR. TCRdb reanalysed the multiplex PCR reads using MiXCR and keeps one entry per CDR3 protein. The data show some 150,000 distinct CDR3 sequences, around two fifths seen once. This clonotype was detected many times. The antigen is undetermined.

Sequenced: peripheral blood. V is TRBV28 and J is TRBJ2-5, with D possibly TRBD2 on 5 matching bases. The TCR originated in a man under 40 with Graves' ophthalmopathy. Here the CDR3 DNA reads TGTGCCAGCAGCCCTGGGAGCCAAGAGACCCAGTACTTC. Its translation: CASSPGSQETQYF.